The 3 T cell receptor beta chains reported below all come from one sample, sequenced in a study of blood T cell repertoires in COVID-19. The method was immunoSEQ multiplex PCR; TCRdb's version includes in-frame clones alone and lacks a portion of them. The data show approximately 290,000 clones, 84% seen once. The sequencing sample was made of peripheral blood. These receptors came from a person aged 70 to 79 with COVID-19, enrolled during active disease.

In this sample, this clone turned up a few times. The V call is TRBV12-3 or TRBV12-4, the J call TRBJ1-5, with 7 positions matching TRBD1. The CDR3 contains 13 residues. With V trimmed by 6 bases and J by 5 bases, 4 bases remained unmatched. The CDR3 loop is CASSRDSDQPQHF. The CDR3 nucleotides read TGTGCCAGCAGCAGGGACAGCGATCAGCCCCAGCATTTT.

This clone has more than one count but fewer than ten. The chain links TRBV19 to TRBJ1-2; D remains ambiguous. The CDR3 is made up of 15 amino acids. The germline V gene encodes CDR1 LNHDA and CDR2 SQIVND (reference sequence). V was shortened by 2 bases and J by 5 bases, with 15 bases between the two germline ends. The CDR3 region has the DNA TGTGCCAGTAGTATAAACTATCGGGTCCGATATGGCTACACCTTC. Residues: CASSINYRVRYGYTF.

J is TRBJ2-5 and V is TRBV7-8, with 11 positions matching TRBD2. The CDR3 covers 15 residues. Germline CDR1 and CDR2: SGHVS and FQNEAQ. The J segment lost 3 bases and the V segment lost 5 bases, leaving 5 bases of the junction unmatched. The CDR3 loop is CASSLLAGAKETQYF. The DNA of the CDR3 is TGTGCCAGCAGCCTACTAGCGGGAGCCAAAGAGACCCAGTACTTC.